The source of this TCR beta chain is a study of blood T cell repertoires in COVID-19. Study context: Samples taken during acute and convalescent COVID-19 were collected in the United States, Italy and Spain.

Here immunoSEQ multiplex PCR was the method, and the copy in TCRdb shows in-frame clones only, minus some. The repertoire consists of more than 95,000 clones, with roughly 81% occurring once and the leading ten covering more than 8%. CDR1 is SEHNR and CDR2 is FQNEAQ in the germline V gene (reference sequence). CDR3 length equals 12 residues. Trimming pared 5 bases from V and 5 bases from J, leaving 9 bases between. The chain joins TRBV7-9 to TRBJ2-5, with D perhaps matching TRBD2 (5 bases). This TCR derives from a woman between 65 and 79 years old with acute or convalescent COVID-19. What was sequenced was peripheral blood. CDR3 residues: CASSTSRETQYF. CDR3 sequence (DNA): TGTGCCAGCAGCACTAGTCGGGAGACCCAGTACTTC.